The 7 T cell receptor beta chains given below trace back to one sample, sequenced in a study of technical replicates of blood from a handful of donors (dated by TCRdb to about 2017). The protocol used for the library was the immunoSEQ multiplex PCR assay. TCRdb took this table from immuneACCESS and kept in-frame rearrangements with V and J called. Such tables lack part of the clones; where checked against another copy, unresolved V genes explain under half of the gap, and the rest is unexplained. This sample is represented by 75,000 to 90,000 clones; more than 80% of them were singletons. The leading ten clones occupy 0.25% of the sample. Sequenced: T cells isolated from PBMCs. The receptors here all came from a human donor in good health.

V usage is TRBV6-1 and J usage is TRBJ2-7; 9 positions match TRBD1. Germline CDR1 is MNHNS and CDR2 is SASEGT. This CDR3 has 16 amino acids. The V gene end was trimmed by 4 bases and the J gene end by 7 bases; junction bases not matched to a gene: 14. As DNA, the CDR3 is TGTGCCAGCAGTGTTCGTATTGGGACAGGGTCTGAAGAGCAGTACTTC. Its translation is CASSVRIGTGSEEQYF.

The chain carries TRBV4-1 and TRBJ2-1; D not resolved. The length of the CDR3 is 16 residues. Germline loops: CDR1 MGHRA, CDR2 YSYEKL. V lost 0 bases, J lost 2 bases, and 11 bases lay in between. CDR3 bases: TGCGCCAGCAGCCAAGACGTTAGTTACCCCTACAATGAGCAGTTCTTC. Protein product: CASSQDVSYPYNEQFF.

DNA of the CDR3: TGTGCCAGCAGTTCTTCATCTAGCGGGGGGTCCTACAATGAGCAGTTCTTC. Translation gives CASSSSSSGGSYNEQFF. The genes are TRBV28 and TRBJ2-1; TRBD2 aligns across 11 bases. Germline loops: CDR1 MDHEN, CDR2 SYDVKM. Unmatched junction bases numbered 6, after V lost 4 bases and J lost 1 base. The CDR3 is 17 residues long.

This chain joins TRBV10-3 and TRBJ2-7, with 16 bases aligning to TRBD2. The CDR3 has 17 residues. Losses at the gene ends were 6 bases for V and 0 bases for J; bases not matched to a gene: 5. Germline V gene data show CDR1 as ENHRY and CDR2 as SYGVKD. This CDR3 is CAIRGTSGRVSSYEQYF. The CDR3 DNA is TGTGCCATCAGGGGGACTAGCGGGAGGGTGAGCTCCTACGAGCAGTACTTC.

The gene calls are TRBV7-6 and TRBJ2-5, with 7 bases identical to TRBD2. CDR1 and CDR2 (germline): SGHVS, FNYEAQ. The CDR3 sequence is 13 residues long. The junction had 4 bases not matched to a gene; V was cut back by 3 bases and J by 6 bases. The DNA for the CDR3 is TGTGCCAGCAGCTTCACTAGCGTGCAGACCCAGTACTTC. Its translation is CASSFTSVQTQYF.

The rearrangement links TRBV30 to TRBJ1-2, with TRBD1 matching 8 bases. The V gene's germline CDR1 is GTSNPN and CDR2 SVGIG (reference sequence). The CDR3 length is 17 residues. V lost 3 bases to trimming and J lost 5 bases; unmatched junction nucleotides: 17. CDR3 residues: CAWSKFNDRGAWYGYTF. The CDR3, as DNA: TGTGCCTGGAGCAAGTTCAATGACAGGGGAGCATGGTATGGCTACACCTTC. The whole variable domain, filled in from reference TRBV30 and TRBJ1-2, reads SQTIHQWPATLVQPVGSPLSLECTVEGTSNPNLYWYRQAAGRGLQLLFYSVGIGQISSEVPQNLSASRPQDRQFILSSKKLLLSDSGFYLCAWSKFNDRGAWYGYTFGSGTRLTVV.

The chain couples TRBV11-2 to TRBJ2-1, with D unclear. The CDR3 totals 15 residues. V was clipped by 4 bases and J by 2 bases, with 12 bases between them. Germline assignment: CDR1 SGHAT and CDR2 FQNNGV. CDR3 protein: CASSSRLSTYNEQFF. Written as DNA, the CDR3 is TGTGCCAGCAGCTCCCGACTCTCCACCTACAATGAGCAGTTCTTC.